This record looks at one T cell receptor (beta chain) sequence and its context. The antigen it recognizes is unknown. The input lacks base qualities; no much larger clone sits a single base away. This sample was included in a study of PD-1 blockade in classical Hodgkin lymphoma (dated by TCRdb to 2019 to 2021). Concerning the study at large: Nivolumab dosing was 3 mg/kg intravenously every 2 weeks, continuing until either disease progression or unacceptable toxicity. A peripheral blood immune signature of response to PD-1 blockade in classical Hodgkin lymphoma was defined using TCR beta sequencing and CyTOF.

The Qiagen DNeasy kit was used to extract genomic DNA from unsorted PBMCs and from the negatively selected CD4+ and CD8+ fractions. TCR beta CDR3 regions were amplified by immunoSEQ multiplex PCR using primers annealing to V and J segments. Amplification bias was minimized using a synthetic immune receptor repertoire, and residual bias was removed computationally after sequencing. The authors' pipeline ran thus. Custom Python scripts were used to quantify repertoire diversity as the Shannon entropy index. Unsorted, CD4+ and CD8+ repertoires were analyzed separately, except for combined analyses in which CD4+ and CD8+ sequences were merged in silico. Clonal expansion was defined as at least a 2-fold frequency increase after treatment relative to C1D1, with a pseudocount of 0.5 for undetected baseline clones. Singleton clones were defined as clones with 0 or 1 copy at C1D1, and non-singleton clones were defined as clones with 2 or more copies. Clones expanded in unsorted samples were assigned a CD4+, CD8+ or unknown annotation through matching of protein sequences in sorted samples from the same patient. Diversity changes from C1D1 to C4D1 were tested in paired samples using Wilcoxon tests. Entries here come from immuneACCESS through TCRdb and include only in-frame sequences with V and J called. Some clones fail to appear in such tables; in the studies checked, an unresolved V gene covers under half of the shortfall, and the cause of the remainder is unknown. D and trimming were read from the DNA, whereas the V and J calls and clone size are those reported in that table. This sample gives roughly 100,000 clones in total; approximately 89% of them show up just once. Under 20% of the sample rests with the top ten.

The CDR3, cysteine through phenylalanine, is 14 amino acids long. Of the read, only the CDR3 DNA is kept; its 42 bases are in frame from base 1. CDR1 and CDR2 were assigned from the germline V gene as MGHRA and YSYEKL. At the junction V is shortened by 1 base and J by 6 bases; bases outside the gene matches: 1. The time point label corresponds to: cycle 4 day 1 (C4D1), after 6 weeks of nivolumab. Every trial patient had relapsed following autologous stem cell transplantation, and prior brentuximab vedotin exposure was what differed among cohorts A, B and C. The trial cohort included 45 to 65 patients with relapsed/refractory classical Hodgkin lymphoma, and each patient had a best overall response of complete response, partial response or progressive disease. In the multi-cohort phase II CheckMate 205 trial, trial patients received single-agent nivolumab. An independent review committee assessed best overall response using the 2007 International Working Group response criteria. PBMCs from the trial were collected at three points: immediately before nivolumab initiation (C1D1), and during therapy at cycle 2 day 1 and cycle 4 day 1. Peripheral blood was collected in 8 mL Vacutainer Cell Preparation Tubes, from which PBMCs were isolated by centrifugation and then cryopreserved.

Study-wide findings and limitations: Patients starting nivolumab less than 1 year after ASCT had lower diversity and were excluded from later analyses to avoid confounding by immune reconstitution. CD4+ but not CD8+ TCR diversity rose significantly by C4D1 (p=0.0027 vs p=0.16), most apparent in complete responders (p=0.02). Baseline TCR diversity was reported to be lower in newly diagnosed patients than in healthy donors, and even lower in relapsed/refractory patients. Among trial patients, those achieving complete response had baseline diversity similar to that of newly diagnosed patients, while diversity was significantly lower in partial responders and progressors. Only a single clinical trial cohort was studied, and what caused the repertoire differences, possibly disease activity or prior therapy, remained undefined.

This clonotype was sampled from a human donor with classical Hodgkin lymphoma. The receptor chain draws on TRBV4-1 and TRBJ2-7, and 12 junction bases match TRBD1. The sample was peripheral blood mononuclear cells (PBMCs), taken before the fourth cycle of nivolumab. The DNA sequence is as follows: TGCGCCAGCAGCCAAGGGGACAGGGGGCGCGAGCAGTACTTC. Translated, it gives CASSQGDRGREQYF.